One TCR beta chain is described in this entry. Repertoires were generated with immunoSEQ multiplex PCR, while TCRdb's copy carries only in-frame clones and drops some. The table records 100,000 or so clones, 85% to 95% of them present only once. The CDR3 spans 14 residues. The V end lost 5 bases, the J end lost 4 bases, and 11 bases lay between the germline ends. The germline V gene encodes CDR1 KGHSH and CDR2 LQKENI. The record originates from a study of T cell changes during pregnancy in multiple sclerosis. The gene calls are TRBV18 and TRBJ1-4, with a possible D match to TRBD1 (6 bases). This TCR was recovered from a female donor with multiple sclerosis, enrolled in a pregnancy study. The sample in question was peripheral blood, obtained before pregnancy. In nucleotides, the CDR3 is TGTGCCAGCTCATCAGGGGCCCTTAATGAAAAACTGTTTTTT. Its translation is CASSSGALNEKLFF.